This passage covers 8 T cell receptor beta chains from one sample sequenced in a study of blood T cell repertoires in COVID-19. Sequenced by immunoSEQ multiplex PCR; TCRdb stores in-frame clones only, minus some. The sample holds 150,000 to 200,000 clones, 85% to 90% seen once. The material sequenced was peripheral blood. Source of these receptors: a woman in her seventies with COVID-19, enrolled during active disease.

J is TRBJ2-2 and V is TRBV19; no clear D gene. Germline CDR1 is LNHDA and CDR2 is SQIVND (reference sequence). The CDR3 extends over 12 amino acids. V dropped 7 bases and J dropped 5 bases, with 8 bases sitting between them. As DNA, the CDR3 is TGTGCCAGTAATAACCAGACCGGGGAGCTGTTTTTT. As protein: CASNNQTGELFF. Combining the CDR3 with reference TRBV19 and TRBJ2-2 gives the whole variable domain DGGITQSPKYLFRKEGQNVTLSCEQNLNHDAMYWYRQDPGQGLRLIYYSQIVNDFQKGDIAEGYSVSREKKESFPLTVTSAQKNPTAFYLCASNNQTGELFFGEGSRLTVL.

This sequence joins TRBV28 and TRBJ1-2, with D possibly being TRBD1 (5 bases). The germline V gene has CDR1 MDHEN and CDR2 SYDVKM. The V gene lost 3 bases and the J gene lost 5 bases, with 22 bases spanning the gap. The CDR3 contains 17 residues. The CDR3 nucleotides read TGTGCCAGCAGTTTTAATCTCGCGGCAGGGAGGAATTATGGCTACACCTTC. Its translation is CASSFNLAAGRNYGYTF.

The CDR3 DNA sequence: TGTGCCAGCAGCCTTCGGGACAGCGGCTCCTATAATTCACCCCTCCACTTT. Protein product: CASSLRDSGSYNSPLHF. The rearrangement links TRBV5-8 to TRBJ1-6, with 7 bases identical to TRBD1. The germline gives CDR1 SGHTS, CDR2 YDEGEE. Trimming at V came to 4 bases and at J to 0 bases, leaving 7 bases not matched to a gene. CDR3 size: 17 residues.

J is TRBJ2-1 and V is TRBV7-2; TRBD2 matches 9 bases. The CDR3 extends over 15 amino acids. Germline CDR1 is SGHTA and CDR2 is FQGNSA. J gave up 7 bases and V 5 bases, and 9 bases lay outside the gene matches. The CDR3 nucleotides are TGTGCCAGCAGCCGTGGGGGTAGCGGGAGAAATGAGCAGTTCTTC. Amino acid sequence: CASSRGGSGRNEQFF.

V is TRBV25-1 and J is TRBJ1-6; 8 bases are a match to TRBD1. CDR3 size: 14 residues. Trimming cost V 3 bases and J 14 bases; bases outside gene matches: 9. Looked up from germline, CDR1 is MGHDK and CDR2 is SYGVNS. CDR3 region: CASSDPASTGALHF. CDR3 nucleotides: TGTGCCAGCAGTGACCCCGCTTCGACAGGGGCCCTCCACTTT.

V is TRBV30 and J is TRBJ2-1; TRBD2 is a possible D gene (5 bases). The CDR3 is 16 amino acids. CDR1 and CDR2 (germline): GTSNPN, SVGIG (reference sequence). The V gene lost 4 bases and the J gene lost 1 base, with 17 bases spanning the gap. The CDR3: CAWKFAGELSYNEQFF. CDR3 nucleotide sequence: TGTGCCTGGAAATTTGCGGGTGAATTGTCCTACAATGAGCAGTTCTTC.

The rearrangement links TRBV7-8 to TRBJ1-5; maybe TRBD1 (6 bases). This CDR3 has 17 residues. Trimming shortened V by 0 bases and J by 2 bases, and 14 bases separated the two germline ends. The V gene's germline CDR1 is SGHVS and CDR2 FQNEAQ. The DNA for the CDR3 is TGTGCCAGCAGCTTAGCCTCTAGGGGGAATGGCAATCAGCCCCAGCATTTT. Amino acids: CASSLASRGNGNQPQHF.

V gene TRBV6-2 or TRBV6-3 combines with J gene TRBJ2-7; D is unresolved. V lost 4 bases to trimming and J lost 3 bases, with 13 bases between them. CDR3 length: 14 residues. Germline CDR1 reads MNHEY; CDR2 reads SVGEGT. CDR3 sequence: CASSSQASLYEQYF. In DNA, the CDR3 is TGTGCCAGCAGTTCTCAAGCGAGCCTCTACGAGCAGTACTTC.